Listed below are T cell receptor beta chains from one sample, sequenced in a study of T cells in Graves' hyperthyroidism and ophthalmopathy. TCRdb redid the calling of the multiplex PCR reads with MiXCR, one entry per CDR3 protein. The table shows about 770,000 distinct CDR3 sequences, with about 19% occurring only once. Sequencing input: blood. These receptors all stem from a woman aged 45-65 years with Graves' hyperthyroidism that later progressed to Graves' ophthalmopathy. The CDR3 runs from the conserved cysteine through the conserved F or W. A D gene is named only where the DNA matches it firmly. Only some rows state a clone size, as once, few, many or a class for expanded clones.

v_gene	d_gene	j_gene	abundance	CDR3nt	CDR3aa
TRBV5-4	TRBD1	TRBJ2-7	NA	TGTGCCAGCAGCCCACCGACAGGGGCGAGCGACGAGCAGTACTTC	CASSPPTGASDEQYF
TRBV2	TRBD2	TRBJ2-4	many	TGTGCCAGCAGTGAATTGCGGGGGGCCGTCATTCAGTACTTC	CASSELRGAVIQYF
TRBV20-1	NA	TRBJ1-5	NA	TGCAGTGCTGGATGGCGTACATTGAATCAGCCCCAGCATTTT	CSAGWRTLNQPQHF
TRBV10-3	NA	TRBJ1-2	NA	TGTGCCATCAGTGAGTCGACCAGGTACTATGGCTACACCTTC	CAISESTRYYGYTF
TRBV7-2	NA	TRBJ2-4	few	TGTGCCAGCAGCACGACCTCGTGGGGCAAAAACATTCAGTACTTC	CASSTTSWGKNIQYF
TRBV3-1	NA	TRBJ1-2	NA	TGTGCCAGCAGCCAAGGCCCGGCTAACTATGGCTACACCTTC	CASSQGPANYGYTF
TRBV20-1	TRBD2	TRBJ2-1	few	TGCAGTGCTAGAGATATTTCGGGGGGGCATTACAATGAGCAGTTCTTC	CSARDISGGHYNEQFF
TRBV2	NA	TRBJ2-7	many	TGTGCCAGCAGTGAAGGGAATCCAGGGGAAGAGCAGTACTTC	CASSEGNPGEEQYF
TRBV7-9	NA	TRBJ1-1	few	TGTGCCAGCAGCCACCCCGGGGTGGTGTACACTGAAGCTTTCTTT	CASSHPGVVYTEAFF
TRBV12-3/TRBV12-4	TRBD1	TRBJ2-7	many	TGTGCCAGCAGTTTACCAAGGGACAGGGAAGGCTCCTACGAGCAGTACTTC	CASSLPRDREGSYEQYF
TRBV12-3/TRBV12-4	TRBD2	TRBJ2-1	few	TGTGCCAGCAGCCCTAGCGGGGGGTTCAATGAGCAGTTCTTC	CASSPSGGFNEQFF
TRBV11-2	TRBD2	TRBJ2-7	many	TGTGCCAGCAGCTTACCCACTAGCGGGACCCTTCTCTACGAGCAGTACTTC	CASSLPTSGTLLYEQYF
TRBV5-1	NA	TRBJ2-7	few	TGCGCCAGCAAGGACAGCTCCTACGAGCGGTACTTC	CASKDSSYERYF
TRBV4-1	NA	TRBJ2-3	NA	TGCGCCAGCAGCCCAACCGATTCATACGATACGCAGTATTTT	CASSPTDSYDTQYF
TRBV7-2	NA	TRBJ1-1	many	TGTGCCAGCAGCTCCAGGGTGACTGAAGCTTTCTTT	CASSSRVTEAFF
TRBV12-3/TRBV12-4	NA	TRBJ2-2	many	TGTGCCAGCAGTTTTTTCACGGGACCCACCGGGGAGCTGTTTTTT	CASSFFTGPTGELFF
TRBV27	NA	TRBJ2-3	few	TGTGCCAGCAGTTTGGATCTTTTCACAGATACGCAGTATTTT	CASSLDLFTDTQYF
TRBV14	NA	TRBJ1-2	NA	TGTGCCAGCAGCCAAGATCGCGGCCAGGGAATGGGTGGCTACACCTTC	CASSQDRGQGMGGYTF